A selection of T cell receptor beta chains follows, all from one sample in a study of tumor-infiltrating lymphocytes in localized non-small cell lung cancer. Here immunoSEQ multiplex PCR was the method, and the copy in TCRdb shows in-frame clones only, minus some. The data show about 16,000 clones, with roughly four fifths seen just once and over 7.5% held by the top ten. What was sequenced was lung tumor tissue. The receptors were gathered from a human donor with non-small cell lung cancer. Each CDR3 is given with its conserved first and last residue. A D gene is named only where the DNA matches it firmly. Clone size is given for some rows only: seen once, a few or many times, or a class if the clone is expanded.

>TRBV7-9|few|TRBJ2-1|17|TRBD2
CASSLGSVAGRDNEQFF
TGTGCCAGCAGCTTAGGGTCCGTAGCGGGACGTGACAATGAGCAGTTCTTC
>TRBV27|NA|TRBJ2-2|17|TRBD1
CASSLFGQGARTGELFF
TGTGCCAGCAGTTTATTCGGACAGGGGGCGCGAACCGGGGAGCTGTTTTTT
>TRBV2|NA|TRBJ2-2|18|TRBD2
CASSEVLAGGPDTGELFF
TGTGCCAGCAGTGAAGTCCTAGCGGGAGGGCCGGACACCGGGGAGCTGTTTTTT
>TRBV5-1|NA|TRBJ1-1|13|TRBD1
CASSPDRDPEAFF
TGCGCCAGCAGCCCGGACAGGGACCCTGAAGCTTTCTTT
>TRBV5-1|once|TRBJ2-7|14|NA
CASSLDSARYEQYF
TGCGCCAGCAGCTTGGACAGCGCACGCTACGAGCAGTACTTC
>TRBV10-3|NA|TRBJ2-7|16|TRBD2
CAISEFGLREAYEQYF
TGTGCCATCAGTGAGTTTGGTTTGCGGGAGGCATACGAGCAGTACTTC
>TRBV2|NA|TRBJ2-2|12|NA
CASWSNTGELFF
TGTGCCAGCTGGTCGAACACCGGGGAGCTGTTTTTT
>TRBV5-4|NA|TRBJ2-2|14|NA
CASSPSGLSGELFF
TGTGCCAGCAGCCCGTCCGGGCTGAGCGGGGAGCTGTTTTTT
>TRBV27|NA|TRBJ2-6|20|NA
CASSLQPGLWSTSGANVLTF
TGTGCCAGCAGCCTGCAACCCGGTCTGTGGTCGACCTCTGGGGCCAACGTCCTGACTTTC
>TRBV18|NA|TRBJ1-4|17|NA
CASSPASGVATNEKLFF
TGTGCCAGCTCACCAGCGTCGGGGGTAGCGACTAATGAAAAACTGTTTTTT
>TRBV6-4|NA|TRBJ2-2|13|NA
CASSDSGTGELFF
TGTGCCAGCAGTGACAGCGGCACCGGGGAGCTGTTTTTT
>TRBV5-1|NA|TRBJ2-5|13|NA
CASSTDIRETQYF
TGCGCCAGCAGCACGGACATTCGGGAGACCCAGTACTTC
>TRBV28|NA|TRBJ2-7|14|NA
CASSLFGQFGEQYF
TGTGCCAGCAGTTTATTCGGACAGTTCGGCGAGCAGTACTTC
>TRBV27|once|TRBJ1-2|13|NA
CASSLWGLYGYTF
TGTGCCAGCAGTTTATGGGGCCTCTATGGCTACACCTTC
>TRBV10-3|NA|TRBJ2-1|21|TRBD2
CAISDNRELAENFIRFDEQFF
TGTGCCATCAGTGATAATCGGGAACTAGCGGAGAATTTCATACGGTTCGATGAGCAGTTCTTC
>TRBV4-1|NA|TRBJ2-7|14|NA
CASSLLQNVGEQYF
TGCGCCAGCAGCCTACTACAAAACGTGGGAGAGCAGTACTTC
>TRBV6-6|NA|TRBJ2-7|13|NA
CASSQVDSYEQYF
TGTGCCAGCAGTCAGGTTGACAGCTACGAGCAGTACTTC